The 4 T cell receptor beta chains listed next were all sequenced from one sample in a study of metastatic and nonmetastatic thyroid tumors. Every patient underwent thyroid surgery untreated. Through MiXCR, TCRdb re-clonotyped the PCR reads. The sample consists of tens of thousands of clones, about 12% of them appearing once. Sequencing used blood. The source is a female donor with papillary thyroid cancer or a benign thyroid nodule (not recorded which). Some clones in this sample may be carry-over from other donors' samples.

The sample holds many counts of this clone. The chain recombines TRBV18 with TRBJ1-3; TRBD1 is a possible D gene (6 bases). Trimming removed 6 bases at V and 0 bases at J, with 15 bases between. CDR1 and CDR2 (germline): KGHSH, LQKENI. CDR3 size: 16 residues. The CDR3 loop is CASSTGPTNSGNTIYF. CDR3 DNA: TGTGCCAGCTCCACAGGGCCTACTAACTCTGGAAACACCATATATTTT.

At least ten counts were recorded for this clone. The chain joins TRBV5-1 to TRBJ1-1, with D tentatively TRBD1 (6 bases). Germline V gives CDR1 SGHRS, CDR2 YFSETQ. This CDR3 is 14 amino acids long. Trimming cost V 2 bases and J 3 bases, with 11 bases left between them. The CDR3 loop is CASSLTTGYTEAFF. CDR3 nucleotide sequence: TGCGCCAGCAGCTTAACCACAGGGTACACTGAAGCTTTCTTT.

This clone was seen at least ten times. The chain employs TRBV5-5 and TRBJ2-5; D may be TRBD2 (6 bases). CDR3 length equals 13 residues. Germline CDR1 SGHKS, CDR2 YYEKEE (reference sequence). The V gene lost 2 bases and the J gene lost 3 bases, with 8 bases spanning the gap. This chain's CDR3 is CASSLGGEETQYF. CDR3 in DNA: TGTGCCAGCAGCTTAGGCGGGGAAGAGACCCAGTACTTC.

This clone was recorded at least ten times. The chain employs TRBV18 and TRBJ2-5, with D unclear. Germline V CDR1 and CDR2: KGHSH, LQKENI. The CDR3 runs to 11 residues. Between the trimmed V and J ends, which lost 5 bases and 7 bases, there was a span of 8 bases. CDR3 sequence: CASSSHRTQYF. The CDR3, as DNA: TGTGCCAGCTCATCCCACCGGACCCAGTACTTC. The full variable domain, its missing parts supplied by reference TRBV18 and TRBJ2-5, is NAGVMQNPRHLVRRRGQEARLRCSPMKGHSHVYWYRQLPEEGLKFMVYLQKENIIDESGMPKERFSAEFPKEGPSILRIQQVVRGDSAAYFCASSSHRTQYFGPGTRLLVL.